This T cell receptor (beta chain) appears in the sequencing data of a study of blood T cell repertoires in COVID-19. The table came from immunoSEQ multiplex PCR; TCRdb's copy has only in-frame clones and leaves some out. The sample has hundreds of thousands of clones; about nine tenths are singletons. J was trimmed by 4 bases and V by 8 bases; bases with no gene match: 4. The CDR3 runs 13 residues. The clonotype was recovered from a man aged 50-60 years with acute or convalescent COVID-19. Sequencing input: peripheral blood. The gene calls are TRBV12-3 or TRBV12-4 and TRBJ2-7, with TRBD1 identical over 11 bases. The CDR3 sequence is CASGQGAKYEQYF. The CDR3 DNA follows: TGTGCCAGCGGACAGGGGGCGAAGTACGAGCAGTACTTC.